The TCR beta chain described here comes from a study of beta chain features in type 1 diabetes. Study-level findings and limits: Across all four CD4+ subsets, people with type 1 diabetes showed modestly shorter TCRB CDR3s.

This clone was seen a few times. Its antigen is currently unknown. The authors reverse transcribed all of the isolated RNA, so sequencing captured expressed TCRB transcripts. The method was immunoSEQ multiplex PCR; TCRdb's version includes in-frame clones alone and lacks a portion of them. The sample lists around 300,000 clones; roughly 15% were seen once. The CDR3 sequence is 14 residues long. CDR1 and CDR2 (germline): KGHSH, LQKENI. The V and J ends lost 2 bases and 4 bases respectively, with 9 bases between them. By way of CD45RO/CCR7/CD25/CD127/CD95/CD27, the CD4+ regulatory, stem cell-like memory, central memory and naive cells were sorted.

The specimen sequenced was naive CD4+ T cells from blood. The sequence was obtained from a man between 18 and 35 years old with type 1 diabetes. The chain employs TRBV18 and TRBJ2-1; maybe TRBD2 (6 bases). The CDR3 is CASSPGAGYNEQFF. For the CDR3, the DNA is TGTGCCAGCTCACCAGGAGCGGGTTACAATGAGCAGTTCTTC.